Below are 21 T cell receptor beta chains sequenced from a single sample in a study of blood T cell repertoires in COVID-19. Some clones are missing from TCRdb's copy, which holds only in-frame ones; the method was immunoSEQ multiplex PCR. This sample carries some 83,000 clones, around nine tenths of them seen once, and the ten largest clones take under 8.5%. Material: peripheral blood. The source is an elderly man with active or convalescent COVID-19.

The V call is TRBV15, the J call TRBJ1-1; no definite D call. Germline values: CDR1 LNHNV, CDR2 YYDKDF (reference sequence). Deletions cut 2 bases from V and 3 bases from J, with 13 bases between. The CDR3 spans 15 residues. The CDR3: CATSRSSARDTEAFF. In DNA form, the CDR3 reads TGTGCCACCAGCAGATCCTCGGCGAGGGACACTGAAGCTTTCTTT.

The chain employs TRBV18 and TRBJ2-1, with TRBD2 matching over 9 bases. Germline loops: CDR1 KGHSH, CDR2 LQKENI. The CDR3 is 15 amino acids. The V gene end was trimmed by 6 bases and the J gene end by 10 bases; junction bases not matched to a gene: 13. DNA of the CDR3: TGTGCCAGCTCTCGGACTAGCGACAATCTAGGGGAGCAGTTCTTC. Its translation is CASSRTSDNLGEQFF.

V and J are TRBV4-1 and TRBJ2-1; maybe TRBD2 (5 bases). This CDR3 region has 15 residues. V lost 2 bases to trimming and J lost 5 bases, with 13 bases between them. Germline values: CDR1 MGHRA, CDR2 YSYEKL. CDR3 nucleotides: TGCGCCAGCAGCCAATTAGGACTCGGGAACAATGAGCAGTTCTTC. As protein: CASSQLGLGNNEQFF.

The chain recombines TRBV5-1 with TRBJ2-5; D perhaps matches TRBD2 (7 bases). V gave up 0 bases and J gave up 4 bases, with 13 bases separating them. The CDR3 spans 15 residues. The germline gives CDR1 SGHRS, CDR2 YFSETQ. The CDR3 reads CASSLGGGGAETQYF. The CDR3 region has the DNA TGCGCCAGCAGCTTGGGTGGAGGGGGGGCAGAGACCCAGTACTTC.

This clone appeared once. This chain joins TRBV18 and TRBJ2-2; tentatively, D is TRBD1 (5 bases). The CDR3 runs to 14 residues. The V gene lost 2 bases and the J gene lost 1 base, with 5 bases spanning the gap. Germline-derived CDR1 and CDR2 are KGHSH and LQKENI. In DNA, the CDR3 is TGTGCCAGCTCACCAAGGGGGAACACCGGGGAGCTGTTTTTT. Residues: CASSPRGNTGELFF.

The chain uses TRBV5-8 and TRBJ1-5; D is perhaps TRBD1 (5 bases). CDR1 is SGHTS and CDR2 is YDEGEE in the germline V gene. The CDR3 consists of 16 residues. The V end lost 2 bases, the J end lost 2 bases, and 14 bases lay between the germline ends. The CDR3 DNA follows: TGTGCCAGCAGCTTTTATCCCCGCAGGGGCAATCAGCCCCAGCATTTT. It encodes CASSFYPRRGNQPQHF.

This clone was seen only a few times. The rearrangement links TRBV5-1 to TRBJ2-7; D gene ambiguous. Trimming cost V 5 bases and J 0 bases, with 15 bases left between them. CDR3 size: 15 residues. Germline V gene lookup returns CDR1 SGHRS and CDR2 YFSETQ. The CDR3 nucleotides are TGCGCCAGCAGATGGGCCCCAGGCAACTCCTACGAGCAGTACGTC. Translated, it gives CASRWAPGNSYEQYV.

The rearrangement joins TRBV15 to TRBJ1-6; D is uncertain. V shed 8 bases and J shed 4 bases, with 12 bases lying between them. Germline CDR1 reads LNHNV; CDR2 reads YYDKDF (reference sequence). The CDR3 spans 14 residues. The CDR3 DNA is TGTGCCACCCGGGAGCCGGGGTATAATTCACCCCTCCACTTT. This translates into CATREPGYNSPLHF.

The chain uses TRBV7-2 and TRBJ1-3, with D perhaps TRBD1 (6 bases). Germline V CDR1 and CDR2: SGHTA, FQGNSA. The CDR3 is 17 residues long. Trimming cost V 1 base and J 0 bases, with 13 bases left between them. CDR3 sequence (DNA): TGTGCCAGCAGCTTAGGGAGGACAGCCTACTCTGGAAACACCATATATTTT. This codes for CASSLGRTAYSGNTIYF. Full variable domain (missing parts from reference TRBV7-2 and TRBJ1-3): GAGVSQSPSNKVTEKGKDVELRCDPISGHTALYWYRQSLGQGLEFLIYFQGNSAPDKSGLPSDRFSAERTGGSVSTLTIQRTQQEDSAVYLCASSLGRTAYSGNTIYFGEGSWLTVV.

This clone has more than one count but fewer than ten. The CDR3 DNA sequence: TGTGCCAGCAGTACTCCTGGGCGGGGCCAAGAGACCCAGTACTTC. It specifies CASSTPGRGQETQYF. The chain carries TRBV28 and TRBJ2-5, with a possible D match to TRBD2 (6 bases). This CDR3 has 15 residues. V lost 5 bases and J 1 base, leaving 14 bases between the germline ends. Germline CDR1 MDHEN, CDR2 SYDVKM.

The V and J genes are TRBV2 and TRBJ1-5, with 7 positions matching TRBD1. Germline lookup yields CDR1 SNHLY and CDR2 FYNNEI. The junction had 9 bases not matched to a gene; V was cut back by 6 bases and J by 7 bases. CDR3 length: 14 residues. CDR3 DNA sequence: TGTGCCAGCAGGACTTGGACAGGCACACAGCCCCAGCATTTT. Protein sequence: CASRTWTGTQPQHF.

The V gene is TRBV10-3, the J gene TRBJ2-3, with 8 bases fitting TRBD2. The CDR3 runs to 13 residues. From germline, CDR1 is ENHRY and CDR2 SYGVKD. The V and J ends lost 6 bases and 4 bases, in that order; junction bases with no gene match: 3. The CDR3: CAIRRGEPDTQYF. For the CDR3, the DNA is TGTGCCATCAGGCGGGGGGAACCAGATACGCAGTATTTT.

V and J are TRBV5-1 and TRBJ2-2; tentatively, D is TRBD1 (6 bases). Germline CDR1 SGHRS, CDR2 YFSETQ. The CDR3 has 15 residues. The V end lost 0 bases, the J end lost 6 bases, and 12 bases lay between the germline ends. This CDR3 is CASSLDPGASGELFF. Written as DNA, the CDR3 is TGCGCCAGCAGCTTGGATCCAGGGGCGTCCGGGGAGCTGTTTTTT.

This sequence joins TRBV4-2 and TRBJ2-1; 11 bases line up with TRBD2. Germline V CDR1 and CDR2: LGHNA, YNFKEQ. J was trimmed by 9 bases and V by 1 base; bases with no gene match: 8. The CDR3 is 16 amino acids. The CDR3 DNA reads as TGTGCCAGCAGCCAAGCTGCTCTAGCGGGGGGCCGTGAGCAGTTCTTC. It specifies CASSQAALAGGREQFF.

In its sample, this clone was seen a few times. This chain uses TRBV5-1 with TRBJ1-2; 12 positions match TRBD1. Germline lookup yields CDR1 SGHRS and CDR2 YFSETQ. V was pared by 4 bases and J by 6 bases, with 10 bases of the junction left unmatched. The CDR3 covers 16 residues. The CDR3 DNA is TGCGCCAGCAGCACCGCCGGGACAGGGGGCTCAGATGGCTACACCTTC. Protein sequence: CASSTAGTGGSDGYTF.

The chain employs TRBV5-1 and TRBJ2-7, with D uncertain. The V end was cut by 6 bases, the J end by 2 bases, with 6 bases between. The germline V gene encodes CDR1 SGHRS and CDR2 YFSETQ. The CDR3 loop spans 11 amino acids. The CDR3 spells CASTPTYEQYV. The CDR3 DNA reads TGCGCCAGCACCCCTACCTACGAGCAGTACGTC.

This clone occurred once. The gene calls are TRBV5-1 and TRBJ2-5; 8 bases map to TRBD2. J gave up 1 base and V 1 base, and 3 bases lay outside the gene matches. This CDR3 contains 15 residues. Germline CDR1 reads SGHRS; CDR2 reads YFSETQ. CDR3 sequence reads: CASSLSSGPQETQYF. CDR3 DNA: TGCGCCAGCAGCTTGTCTAGCGGGCCCCAAGAGACCCAGTACTTC.

The chain's CDR3 is CASSLLPGASNQPQHF. The CDR3 nucleotides read TGCGCCAGCAGCCTCCTACCGGGAGCTAGCAATCAGCCCCAGCATTTT. V and J are TRBV5-1 and TRBJ1-5; no reliable D call. V was shortened by 4 bases and J by 0 bases, with 14 bases between the two germline ends. CDR1 SGHRS and CDR2 YFSETQ come from the germline V gene. CDR3 length equals 16 residues.

CDR3 in DNA: TGTGCCAGCAGTGAAATTGCGGGTCGAGGGACTGAAGCTTTCTTT. Translated, it gives CASSEIAGRGTEAFF. V usage is TRBV6-1 and J usage is TRBJ1-1; D uncertain. Trimming took off 2 bases at V and 5 bases at J, with 15 bases between the two ends. The CDR3 totals 15 residues. CDR1 is MNHNS, CDR2 SASEGT, per germline.

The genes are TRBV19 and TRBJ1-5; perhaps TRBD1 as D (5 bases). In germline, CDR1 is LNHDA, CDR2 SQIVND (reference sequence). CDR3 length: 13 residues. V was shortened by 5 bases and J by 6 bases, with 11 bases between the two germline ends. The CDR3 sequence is CASSSGDLQPQHF. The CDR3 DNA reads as TGTGCCAGTAGTTCGGGGGACCTTCAGCCCCAGCATTTT.

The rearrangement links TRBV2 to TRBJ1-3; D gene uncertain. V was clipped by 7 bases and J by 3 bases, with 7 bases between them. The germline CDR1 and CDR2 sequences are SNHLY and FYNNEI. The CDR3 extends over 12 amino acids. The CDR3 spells CASINSGNTIYF. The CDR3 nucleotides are TGTGCCAGCATTAACAGTGGAAACACCATATATTTT. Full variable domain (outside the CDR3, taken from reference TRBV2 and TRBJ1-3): EPEVTQTPSHQVTQMGQEVILRCVPISNHLYFYWYRQILGQKVEFLVSFYNNEISEKSEIFDDQFSVERPDGSNFTLKIRSTKLEDSAMYFCASINSGNTIYFGEGSWLTVV.